The clone carrying this T cell receptor (beta chain) was found a few times. Sample-barcoded 5' priming and a J-beta primer mix drove a second PCR of 7 to 11 cycles. From the 5' RACE reads, TCRdb called clonotypes with MiXCR, one entry per CDR3 protein. The sample yields about 1.6 million distinct CDR3 sequences, about 31% seen once. The data were taken from a study of blood T cells in healthy people across ages. V gave up 6 bases and J gave up 0 bases; unmatched junction bases: 15. CDR3 size: 19 residues. The germline V gene has CDR1 SEHNR and CDR2 FQNEAQ (reference sequence). Extraction yielded at least 6 micrograms of total RNA per sample.

The V and J genes are TRBV7-9 and TRBJ2-3; 10 bases are shared with TRBD1. The receptor comes from a woman in her twenties or thirties in good health. The sequencing input was blood. The DNA of the CDR3 is TGTGCCAGCAGATCCTTTTTCAGACAGGGGGCTGGAAGCACAGATACGCAGTATTTT. It codes for CASRSFFRQGAGSTDTQYF.